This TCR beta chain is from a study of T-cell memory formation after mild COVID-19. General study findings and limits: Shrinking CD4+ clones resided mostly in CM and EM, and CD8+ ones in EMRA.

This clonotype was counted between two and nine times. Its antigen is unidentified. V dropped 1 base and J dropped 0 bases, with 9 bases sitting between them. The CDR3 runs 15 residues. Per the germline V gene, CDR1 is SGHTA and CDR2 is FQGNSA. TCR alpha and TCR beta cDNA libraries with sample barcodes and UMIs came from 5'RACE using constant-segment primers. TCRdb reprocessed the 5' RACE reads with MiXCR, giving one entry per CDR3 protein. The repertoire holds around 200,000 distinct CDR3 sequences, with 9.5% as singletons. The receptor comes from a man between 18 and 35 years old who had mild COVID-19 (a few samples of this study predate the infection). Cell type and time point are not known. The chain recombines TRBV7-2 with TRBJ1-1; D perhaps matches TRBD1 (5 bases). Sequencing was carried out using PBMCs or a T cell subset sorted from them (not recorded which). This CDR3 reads CASSLVGPMNTEAFF. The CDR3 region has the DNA TGTGCCAGCAGCTTAGTGGGACCAATGAACACTGAAGCTTTCTTT.